What follows are 25 T cell receptor beta chains derived from one specimen sequenced in a study of blood T cell repertoires in COVID-19. Some clones are missing from TCRdb's copy, which holds only in-frame ones; the method was immunoSEQ multiplex PCR. The table has tens of thousands of clones, under 90% seen once. Sequenced input: peripheral blood. Receptor source: a woman in her 70s with acute or convalescent COVID-19.

Only one count was recorded for this clone. The chain employs TRBV6-1 and TRBJ1-3; TRBD1 might be the D (6 bases). This CDR3 spans 16 amino acids. Trimming took 4 bases from V and 2 from J, leaving 15 bases between them. Germline CDR1 MNHNS, CDR2 SASEGT. Here the CDR3 reads CASSGTSGATGNTIYF. In nucleotides, the CDR3 is TGTGCCAGCAGTGGTACCTCAGGGGCAACTGGAAACACCATATATTTT.

The V and J genes are TRBV7-9 and TRBJ2-1; 8 positions agree with TRBD2. V gave up 5 bases and J gave up 10 bases; unmatched junction bases: 10. This CDR3 contains 14 residues. Germline V gene sequence: CDR1 SEHNR, CDR2 FQNEAQ (reference sequence). Here the CDR3 DNA reads TGTGCCAGCAGCCACGAACTAGCGGCGGGAGAGCAGTTCTTC. It is translated as CASSHELAAGEQFF.

The CDR3 DNA reads as TGTGCCACCAGCAGAGATAGGGGGAATAGCAATCAGCCCCAGCATTTT. Its protein product is CATSRDRGNSNQPQHF. The V call is TRBV15, the J call TRBJ1-5; weak D call: TRBD1 (6 bases). Germline lookup yields CDR1 LNHNV and CDR2 YYDKDF (reference sequence). V lost 0 bases and J 0 bases, leaving 9 bases between the germline ends. The CDR3 is made up of 16 amino acids.

There are a few counts of this clone. V and J are TRBV18 and TRBJ1-1; 9 bases line up with TRBD1. J gave up 3 bases and V 6 bases, and 14 bases lay outside the gene matches. This CDR3 spans 17 amino acids. Germline V gene sequence: CDR1 KGHSH, CDR2 LQKENI. The CDR3 coding sequence is TGTGCCAGCTCCCTATTGACAGGGGGGAATGTATACACTGAAGCTTTCTTT. Its protein is CASSLLTGGNVYTEAFF.

V usage is TRBV5-4 and J usage is TRBJ2-1; 9 bases align to TRBD2. Germline loops: CDR1 SGHNT, CDR2 YYREEE (reference sequence). V was clipped by 1 base and J by 6 bases; unmatched bases: 5. This CDR3 is built from 15 residues. The CDR3 loop is CASSLPGLASNEQFF. In DNA, the CDR3 is TGTGCCAGCAGCTTGCCGGGACTAGCATCCAATGAGCAGTTCTTC.

This clone appeared once. The chain combines TRBV5-4 with TRBJ2-7; TRBD2 might be the D (5 bases). V dropped 3 bases and J dropped 1 base, with 14 bases sitting between them. CDR1 is SGHNT, CDR2 YYREEE, per germline (reference sequence). The CDR3 contains 15 residues. Here the CDR3 DNA reads TGTGCCAGCAGCTCCGGTGGGCGGGTATCCTACGAGCAGTACGTC. Amino acids: CASSSGGRVSYEQYV.

The V and J genes are TRBV20-1 and TRBJ1-2; D call uncertain. Germline V gene sequence: CDR1 DFQATT, CDR2 SNEGSKA (reference sequence). The V gene lost 3 bases and the J gene lost 8 bases, with 10 bases spanning the gap. This CDR3 comprises 11 residues. The CDR3, as DNA: TGCAGTGCTAGTATATCAGGCGGCTACACCTTC. Translated: CSASISGGYTF.

This clone was counted a few times. The chain uses TRBV12-2 and TRBJ2-3; the table's D call TRBD2 went unverified against the DNA. TRBV12-2 is labeled a pseudogene. The CDR3 extends over 16 amino acids. CDR3 nucleotide sequence: TGTGCAAGTCGCTTAGTAACTAGCGGGGGTGCAGATACGCAGTATTTT. Its protein is CASRLVTSGGADTQYF.

The gene calls are TRBV6-5 and TRBJ1-2; D unresolved. This CDR3 region has 14 residues. Germline assignment: CDR1 MNHEY and CDR2 SVGAGI. Trimming cost V 5 bases and J 9 bases, with 19 bases left between them. CDR3 sequence reads: CASSMSGTSHSYTF. The CDR3 nucleotides are TGTGCCAGCAGTATGTCAGGAACATCTCATAGCTACACCTTC.

The chain carries TRBV5-8 and TRBJ2-3; 11 bases fit TRBD2. The trim removed 3 bases at V and 5 bases at J, leaving 2 bases unmatched. Germline CDR1 SGHTS, CDR2 YDEGEE. The CDR3 sequence is 14 residues long. The CDR3 sequence is CASSSGLAGDTQYF. Written as DNA, the CDR3 is TGTGCCAGCAGCTCCGGACTAGCGGGAGATACGCAGTATTTT. Filled out from reference TRBV5-8 and TRBJ2-3, the complete variable domain reads EAGVTQSPTHLIKTRGQQATLRCSPISGHTSVYWYQQALGLGLQFLLWYDEGEERNRGNFPPRFSGRQFPNYSSELNVNALELEDSALYLCASSSGLAGDTQYFGPGTRLTVL.

The sample holds a few counts of this clone. The J gene is TRBJ2-3, the V gene TRBV2; 8 bases line up with TRBD1. This CDR3 has 15 amino acids. Trimming removed 4 bases from V and 3 bases from J; junction bases left unmatched: 6. Germline V gene data show CDR1 as SNHLY and CDR2 as FYNNEI. The CDR3 loop reads CASSGQGAWTDTQYF. CDR3 in DNA: TGTGCCAGCAGTGGGCAGGGGGCTTGGACAGATACGCAGTATTTT.

V usage is TRBV10-3 and J usage is TRBJ2-5, with D tentatively TRBD2 (5 bases). The CDR3 has 14 amino acids. With 6 bases removed from V and 5 bases from J, the gap between germline ends came to 16 bases. Germline V gene lookup returns CDR1 ENHRY and CDR2 SYGVKD. The CDR3 DNA is TGTGCCATCAGCCCTACTAGTTTGGCGGAGACCCAGTACTTC. This gives the protein CAISPTSLAETQYF.

The chain couples TRBV4-3 to TRBJ1-1; no definite D call. CDR3 size: 14 residues. Trimming removed 4 bases from V and 2 bases from J, with 11 bases in between. CDR1 is LGHNA and CDR2 is YSLEER in the germline V gene. CDR3 DNA sequence: TGCGCCAGCAGCCGTATCGGGAGTAACACTGAAGCTTTCTTT. Protein product: CASSRIGSNTEAFF.

The rearrangement joins TRBV28 to TRBJ2-1; D might be TRBD2 (6 bases). CDR1 and CDR2 from the germline V gene are MDHEN and SYDVKM. V was clipped by 2 bases and J by 4 bases, with 9 bases between them. The CDR3 runs to 14 residues. CDR3 in DNA: TGTGCCAGCAGTTTAGCGGGAAGATACAATGAGCAGTTCTTC. This gives the protein CASSLAGRYNEQFF.

V is TRBV18 and J is TRBJ2-7; 9 bases match TRBD1. The CDR3 is made up of 16 amino acids. Germline V gene data show CDR1 as KGHSH and CDR2 as LQKENI. The ends lost 3 bases at V and 2 bases at J; junction bases unmatched: 8. The CDR3 loop is CASSPRGTGSPYEQYV. The CDR3 DNA is TGTGCCAGCTCACCGCGAGGGACAGGGAGTCCCTACGAGCAGTACGTC.

The chain links TRBV6-5 to TRBJ2-7, with 7 positions matching TRBD2. The length of the CDR3 is 15 residues. Germline V gene sequence: CDR1 MNHEY, CDR2 SVGAGI. V was clipped by 0 bases and J by 3 bases; unmatched bases: 5. The CDR3 DNA reads as TGTGCCAGCAGTTACTCGCGGACTAGTCTCTACGAGCAGTACGTC. It translates to CASSYSRTSLYEQYV.

This clone was picked up one time. This chain joins TRBV4-1 and TRBJ2-3; the match to TRBD2 covers 10 bases. This CDR3 contains 17 residues. The germline V gene encodes CDR1 MGHRA and CDR2 YSYEKL. The V segment lost 3 bases and the J segment 5 bases; nucleotides outside the gene matches: 11. The CDR3 DNA sequence: TGCGCCAGCAGCCAGTTCCCTTTAGCGGGAGGAGGAGATACGCAGTATTTT. Translating it yields CASSQFPLAGGGDTQYF.

Only one count was recorded for this clone. V and J are TRBV19 and TRBJ1-1; D is perhaps TRBD1 (5 bases). The germline V and J ends were trimmed by 7 bases and 4 bases, with 16 bases remaining between them. The CDR3 has 14 amino acids. The germline gives CDR1 LNHDA, CDR2 SQIVND (reference sequence). The CDR3 protein is CASTFGGLGTEAFF. CDR3 DNA sequence: TGTGCCAGTACCTTTGGGGGACTGGGCACTGAAGCTTTCTTT.

This chain links TRBV30 with TRBJ2-3; tentative D call: TRBD2 (6 bases). The CDR3 has 13 amino acids. Trimming cost V 4 bases and J 3 bases, with 11 bases left between them. The germline V gene encodes CDR1 GTSNPN and CDR2 SVGIG (reference sequence). CDR3 nucleotide sequence: TGTGCCTGGACGATACGGGAGACAGATACGCAGTATTTT. This codes for CAWTIRETDTQYF.

The chain uses TRBV3-1 (or the pseudogene TRBV3-2) and TRBJ1-2; D is unclear. The CDR3 is 13 amino acids. Trimming took 0 bases from V and 6 from J, leaving 8 bases between them. The V gene's germline CDR1 is LGHDT and CDR2 YNNKEL (reference sequence). The CDR3 coding sequence is TGTGCCAGCAGCCAAGATAATAGCGATGGCTACACCTTC. Its protein product is CASSQDNSDGYTF.

This chain uses TRBV28 with TRBJ2-5, with TRBD1 matching over 10 bases. Per germline, CDR1 MDHEN and CDR2 SYDVKM. V was clipped by 1 base and J by 4 bases; unmatched bases: 21. This CDR3 comprises 21 residues. As DNA, the CDR3 is TGTGCCAGCAGTTTATACTATTCCGGGACAGGGGATCCCCTACATCGAGAGACCCAGTACTTC. Encoded protein: CASSLYYSGTGDPLHRETQYF.

The gene calls are TRBV13 and TRBJ1-1, with D hard to call. Germline V gives CDR1 PRHDT, CDR2 FYEKMQ (reference sequence). The CDR3 sequence is 14 residues long. V dropped 5 bases and J dropped 3 bases, with 13 bases sitting between them. CDR3 loop: CASSLGSEYTEAFF. CDR3 nucleotide sequence: TGTGCCAGCAGCCTCGGCAGCGAATACACTGAAGCTTTCTTT. Drawing the rest from reference TRBV13 and TRBJ1-1, the complete variable domain is AAGVIQSPRHLIKEKRETATLKCYPIPRHDTVYWYQQGPGQDPQFLISFYEKMQSDKGSIPDRFSAQQFSDYHSELNMSSLELGDSALYFCASSLGSEYTEAFFGQGTRLTVV.

This clone was counted a few times. The chain links TRBV7-9 to TRBJ1-5, with 9 bases identical to TRBD1. The V segment lost 1 base and the J segment 3 bases; nucleotides outside the gene matches: 7. Germline values: CDR1 SEHNR, CDR2 FQNEAQ (reference sequence). CDR3 length: 17 amino acids. The CDR3 loop is CASSLGSGTGFNQPQHF. CDR3 nucleotides: TGTGCCAGCAGCTTAGGATCCGGGACAGGGTTCAATCAGCCCCAGCATTTT.

V usage is TRBV29-1 and J usage is TRBJ1-1; D unresolved. Germline V gene lookup returns CDR1 SQVTM and CDR2 ANQGSEA. This CDR3 contains 11 residues. V lost 7 bases and J lost 3, with 9 bases in between. CDR3 coding DNA: TGCAGCGCTGCAGGATACACTGAAGCTTTCTTT. It translates to CSAAGYTEAFF.

This chain joins TRBV7-9 and TRBJ1-2; TRBD1 is a possible D gene (6 bases). V was pared by 4 bases and J by 4 bases, with 16 bases between. Germline lookup yields CDR1 SEHNR and CDR2 FQNEAQ (reference sequence). There are 15 residues in the CDR3. CDR3 nucleotides: TGTGCCAGCAGCTCCAAGGGGGTATACTTCTATGGCTACACCTTC. This codes for CASSSKGVYFYGYTF.